One and the same sample provided the 14 T cell receptor beta chains below, sequenced in a study of cytomegalovirus exposure and HLA in healthy donors. PCR employed 60 Vbeta and 13 Jbeta primers. Sequenced by immunoSEQ multiplex PCR; TCRdb stores in-frame clones only, minus some. The table records more than 150,000 clones, 82% of them present only once. The sequenced sample consisted of PBMCs. The receptors shown here come from a man aged 40-55 years in good health and CMV-seronegative.

The chain is built from TRBV7-9 and TRBJ2-2; D may be TRBD2 (5 bases). The germline V gene encodes CDR1 SEHNR and CDR2 FQNEAQ (reference sequence). Trimming stripped 7 bases from V and 0 bases from J, with 18 bases between. This CDR3 comprises 17 residues. Here the CDR3 reads CASTRSGISANTGELFF. The CDR3 nucleotides read TGTGCCAGCACCAGATCCGGGATTTCAGCGAACACCGGGGAGCTGTTTTTT.

CDR3 nucleotides: TGTGCCCGAGGGACTAGCGGGAGGGCTCGGACAGATACGCAGTATTTT. Residues: CARGTSGRARTDTQYF. This chain uses TRBV30 with TRBJ2-3, with 16 bases that match TRBD2. The CDR3 consists of 16 residues. V lost 8 bases to trimming and J lost 3 bases; unmatched junction nucleotides: 8. Germline CDR1 GTSNPN, CDR2 SVGIG (reference sequence).

The sample holds a few counts of this clone. This CDR3 is also generated by other DNA sequences in the sample. DNA for the CDR3: TGTGCCAGCAGTTCTTCCCATTCACCCCTCCACTTT. Translating it yields CASSSSHSPLHF. The chain has TRBV11-1 and TRBJ1-6; D call uncertain. Trimming left V 6 bases short and J 8 bases short, with 8 bases between. The CDR3 loop spans 12 amino acids. CDR1 is SGHAT, CDR2 FQDESV, per germline (reference sequence).

Regarding this clone: Other DNA sequences in this specimen translate into the identical CDR3. The V call is TRBV7-9, the J call TRBJ2-7; tentative D call: TRBD1 (6 bases). Germline loops: CDR1 SEHNR, CDR2 FQNEAQ (reference sequence). This CDR3 is 14 amino acids long. Deletions cut 5 bases from V and 5 bases from J, with 16 bases between. The DNA of the CDR3 is TGTGCCAGCAGCCACCAGGGGACCCTACACGAGCAGTACTTC. Protein sequence: CASSHQGTLHEQYF.

The chain uses TRBV7-9 and TRBJ2-5, with 12 bases aligning to TRBD2. V gave up 5 bases and J gave up 3 bases; unmatched junction bases: 4. Germline-derived CDR1 and CDR2 are SEHNR and FQNEAQ (reference sequence). This CDR3 is built from 15 residues. CDR3 sequence (DNA): TGTGCCAGCAGCCCCGGACTAGCGGGGAAAGAGACCCAGTACTTC. As protein: CASSPGLAGKETQYF.

V usage is TRBV4-3 and J usage is TRBJ1-6, with D maybe TRBD1 (6 bases). Germline V gene lookup returns CDR1 LGHNA and CDR2 YSLEER. Between the trimmed V and J ends, which lost 3 bases and 6 bases, there was a span of 12 bases. This CDR3 has 15 amino acids. The CDR3, as DNA: TGCGCCAGCAGCCAGGCCCTACAGGGTAATTCACCCCTCCACTTT. Its protein is CASSQALQGNSPLHF.

The V call is TRBV11-3, the J call TRBJ2-1; D not certain. CDR3 size: 12 residues. V was shortened by 1 base and J by 9 bases, with 7 bases between the two germline ends. In germline, CDR1 is SGHNT, CDR2 YENEEA. Here the CDR3 DNA reads TGTGCCAGCAGCTTAGGTTTCGGTGAGCAGTTCTTC. Its protein is CASSLGFGEQFF.

This chain uses TRBV7-3 with TRBJ2-3, with 8 nucleotides matching TRBD2. The CDR3 has 15 amino acids. Germline V gene lookup returns CDR1 SGHTA and CDR2 FQGTGA. V was clipped by 5 bases and J by 2 bases; unmatched bases: 6. The CDR3 DNA reads TGTGCCAGCAGCGCCACTAGCGGAAACACAGATACGCAGTATTTT. Amino acids: CASSATSGNTDTQYF.

The chain uses TRBV9 and TRBJ2-7, with 9 bases identical to TRBD1. V was clipped by 0 bases and J by 6 bases; unmatched bases: 7. CDR1 SGDLS and CDR2 YYNGEE come from the germline V gene. The CDR3 extends over 15 amino acids. The CDR3 is CASSVEGTGSFEQYF. Written as DNA, the CDR3 is TGTGCCAGCAGCGTAGAAGGGACAGGGTCATTCGAGCAGTACTTC.

The rearrangement links TRBV5-1 to TRBJ1-1, with 12 nucleotides matching TRBD1. After removal of 1 base from V and 1 base from J, the junction contained 5 bases not matched to a gene. Germline assignment: CDR1 SGHRS and CDR2 YFSETQ. The CDR3 runs to 17 residues. The CDR3 sequence is CASSLQGQGAGNTEAFF. The CDR3 DNA reads as TGCGCCAGCAGCTTGCAGGGACAGGGGGCAGGGAACACTGAAGCTTTCTTT.

This clone was seen only once. This sequence joins TRBV6-8 and TRBJ1-5; the match to TRBD1 covers 9 bases. The CDR3 contains 12 residues. With V trimmed by 10 bases and J by 5 bases, 3 bases remained unmatched. Germline loops: CDR1 MNHGY, CDR2 SAAAGT. The CDR3 loop is CATTGGDQPQHF. CDR3 DNA sequence: TGTGCCACCACAGGGGGCGATCAGCCCCAGCATTTT.

The DNA for the CDR3 is TGTGCCAGCAGTCCCCCTACCGGGTCCCTCAGTCAGGCTTTCTTT. Translating it yields CASSPPTGSLSQAFF. V and J are TRBV28 and TRBJ1-1; the D is unclear. This CDR3 comprises 15 residues. Germline CDR1 MDHEN, CDR2 SYDVKM. V shed 5 bases and J shed 11 bases, with 24 bases lying between them.

V and J are TRBV28 and TRBJ2-1, with a possible D match to TRBD2 (5 bases). Trimming removed 5 bases at V and 7 bases at J, with 18 bases between. The CDR3 extends over 15 amino acids. The germline V gene has CDR1 MDHEN and CDR2 SYDVKM. CDR3 in DNA: TGTGCCAGCAGTGGCTTTAGCCTTTCGGGAAATGAGCAGTTCTTC. It yields the protein CASSGFSLSGNEQFF.

In nucleotides, the CDR3 is TGTGCCAGTGATTCTAGGAGACAGGGTCATGGCTACACCTTC. Translation gives CASDSRRQGHGYTF. The rearrangement links TRBV19 to TRBJ1-2; 7 positions agree with TRBD1. The V and J ends lost 8 bases and 6 bases, in that order; junction bases with no gene match: 12. The germline V gene has CDR1 LNHDA and CDR2 SQIVND (reference sequence). The CDR3 runs to 14 residues.